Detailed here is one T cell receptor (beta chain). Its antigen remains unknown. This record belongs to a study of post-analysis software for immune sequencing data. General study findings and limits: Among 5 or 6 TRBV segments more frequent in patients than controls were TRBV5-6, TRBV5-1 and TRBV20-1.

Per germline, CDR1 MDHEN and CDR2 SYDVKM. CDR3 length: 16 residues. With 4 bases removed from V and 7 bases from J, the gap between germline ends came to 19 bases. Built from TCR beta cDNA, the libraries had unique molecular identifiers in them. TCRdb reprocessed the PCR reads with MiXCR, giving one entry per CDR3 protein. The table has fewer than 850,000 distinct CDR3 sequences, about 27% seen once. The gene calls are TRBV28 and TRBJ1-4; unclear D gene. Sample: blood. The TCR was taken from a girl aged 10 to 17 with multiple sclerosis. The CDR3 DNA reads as TGTGCCAGCAGTTCGCCCCTCCCCATGACGGGTGAAAAACTGTTTTTT. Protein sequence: CASSSPLPMTGEKLFF. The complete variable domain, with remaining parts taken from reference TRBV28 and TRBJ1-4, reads DVKVTQSSRYLVKRTGEKVFLECVQDMDHENMFWYRQDPGLGLRLIYFSYDVKMKEKGDIPEGYSVSREKKERFSLILESASTNQTSMYLCASSSPLPMTGEKLFFGSGTQLSVL.